This T cell receptor beta chain was sequenced during a study of shared clonotypes between healthy human individuals (dated by TCRdb to about 2020). For the study in its entirety: A few men and a couple of women, aged 18 to 49 years, made up the cohort. For each donor, CD4 naive and CD4 memory were each given three plates, CD8 naive was given two plates, and CD8 memory was given one plate. Blood TCR repertoires of five healthy adults were deeply sequenced to estimate repertoire size and the extent of clonotype sharing between individuals. To increase sequencing depth and limit assay-specific biases, TCR repertoire library preparation and sequencing were carried out by different laboratories using diverse techniques. Each donor's leukapheresis produced roughly between about 0.85 and 10 billion PBMCs. Broad study findings and their caveats: The genetic and exposure-history diversity represented was limited by the small number of donors. Clonotypes shared by all four sorted-subset donors showed higher generation probabilities than non-shared clonotypes. Larger estimated clonotype richness was generally found for naive subsets than for memory subsets. When several donors were compared, the shared fraction of clonotypes was about 5.2% for naive CD4, 3.5% to 4% for naive CD8, about 2.4% for memory CD4, and roughly 0.43% for memory CD8. Based on pairwise subsampling, the degree of clonotype sharing among donors was expected to be affected by sequencing depth. Sampling was restricted to blood, and TCR repertoires in tissue are likely to differ from TCR repertoires in blood. Incomplete sequencing was indicated by rarefaction of sorted-subset datasets, despite the large sequencing depth.

According to the germline V gene, CDR1 reads SGHTA and CDR2 reads FQGTGA. Compared with germline, V lacks 2 bases and J lacks 2 bases; bases without a gene match: 2. The CDR3, from cysteine to phenylalanine, totals 14 residues. Only the CDR3 portion is preserved as DNA: 42 bases, with reading frame beginning at the first base. Using the deep immunoSEQ assay, TCR CDR3 regions were amplified from genomic DNA by multiplex PCR. For each cell subset, the extracted genomic DNA was distributed evenly across all wells of several immunoSEQ 96-well plates, and each plate served as one replicate. For sorted subsets, about 200 ng genomic DNA, equal to 25,000 to 35,000 T cell genomes, was loaded into each replicate PCR. Purified libraries were quantified with a Qubit 3.0 fluorometer, sized on a Bioanalyzer 2100, and re-quantified with the KAPA Library Quantification kit. Each immunoSEQ 96-well plate was sequenced on its own single-read 150-cycle Illumina NextSeq 550 flow cell. On the study's bioinformatics: Because the immunoSEQ output included only junctional sequences and no quality scores, the filtering could not be the same as the filtering used for full-length reads. Sequences were annotated with PyIR, a Python wrapper for IgBLAST v1.9, and V/J genes and CDR3 were assigned using IMGT germline references. Reads were removed for weak V/J assignments (E-value above 1e-6), missing CDR3, stop codons, out-of-frame junctions, or ambiguous translated residues. V3J clonotypes were defined as sequences sharing an identical inferred V gene, J gene, and CDR3 amino acid sequence. The percentage overlap between two repertoires was calculated by dividing the number of shared unique clonotypes by the size of the smaller repertoire. Three approaches were used to assess repertoire richness: RTK rarefaction, the Chao1 estimator, and Recon v2.1 estimates of unobserved clonotypes. Generation probabilities were computed with OLGA for all TCRbeta clonotypes obtained by the gDNA method from four donors. TCRdb carries this immuneACCESS record with in-frame sequences only. Its versions omit some clonotypes, under half of them owing to an unresolved V gene in the studies checked, with the rest unexplained. That table gives V, J and clone size, and the DNA gave D and trimming. In all, the sample holds 2 million to 2.5 million clones, and 80% to 95% of those were seen once. The ten largest account for about 0.41% of the sample.

Notes on this clone: No antigen is known for it. No much larger clone is present one base from it, and per-base qualities are unavailable.

Donors were healthy HIV-negative adults with no recently reported acute infections or vaccinations. All donors were Caucasian adults living in Nashville, Tennessee, USA. CD4+ T cells were enriched by magnetic negative selection; naive cells were then positively selected on CD45RA, and the negative fraction formed the memory subset. Blood was obtained by leukapheresis, after which PBMCs were separated by Ficoll-Histopaque density gradient centrifugation and cryopreserved in liquid nitrogen vapor phase. Purity and quantity of every magnetically sorted T cell population were checked by analytical flow cytometry. Genomic DNA was isolated from each sorted fraction and quantified by UV absorbance on a Nanodrop 2000c.

This receptor was taken from a man aged 18 to 30 in good health. Some clones in this sample may be carry-over from other donors' samples. The sequence is built from TRBV7-3 and TRBJ2-7; 8 of the junction bases match TRBD2. The specimen sequenced was naive CD4+ T cells from PBMCs. The cell subset or site label for this specimen denotes: CD45RA+ positively selected. The DNA sequence is TGTGCCAGCAGCTTACGTAGCGGGACCTACGAGCAGTACTTC. This codes for CASSLRSGTYEQYF.